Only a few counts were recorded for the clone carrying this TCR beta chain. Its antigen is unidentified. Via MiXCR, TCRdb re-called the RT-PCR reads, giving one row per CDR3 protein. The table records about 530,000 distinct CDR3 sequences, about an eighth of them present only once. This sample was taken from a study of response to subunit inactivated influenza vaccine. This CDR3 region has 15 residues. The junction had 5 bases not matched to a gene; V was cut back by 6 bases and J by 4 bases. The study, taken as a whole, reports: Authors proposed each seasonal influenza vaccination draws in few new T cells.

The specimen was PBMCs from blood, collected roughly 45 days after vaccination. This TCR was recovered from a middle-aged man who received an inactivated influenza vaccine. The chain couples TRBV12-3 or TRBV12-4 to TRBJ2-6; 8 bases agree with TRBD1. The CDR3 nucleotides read TGTGCCAGCAGAACGACAGGGGCAGGGGCCAACGTCCTGACTTTC. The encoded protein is CASRTTGAGANVLTF.